A single sample is the source of the 24 T cell receptor beta chains below, sequenced in a study of cytomegalovirus exposure and HLA in healthy donors. The PCR employed 60 Vbeta primers together with 13 Jbeta primers. Assay: immunoSEQ multiplex PCR; the TCRdb copy retains only in-frame clones and omits some. This table holds approximately 140,000 clones, roughly 78% found once. Sequences were obtained from PBMCs. Receptors originate from a young man in good health and CMV-seropositive.

This clone occurred a few times. The chain employs TRBV28 and TRBJ1-2, with D tentatively TRBD1 (5 bases). The germline V gene has CDR1 MDHEN and CDR2 SYDVKM. The CDR3 contains 15 residues. Trimming took off 4 bases at V and 3 bases at J, with 15 bases between the two ends. The CDR3 DNA follows: TGTGCCAGCAGTTCCGCCTTAGACAGATACTATGGCTACACCTTC. Amino acids: CASSSALDRYYGYTF.

The rearrangement links TRBV4-1 to TRBJ2-5; TRBD1 aligns across 10 bases. Germline CDR1 MGHRA, CDR2 YSYEKL. The CDR3 loop spans 17 amino acids. Germline trimming cut 1 base from V and 1 base from J; bases unmatched to any gene: 6. CDR3 sequence reads: CASSQAAGTGVQETQYF. The CDR3 DNA reads as TGCGCCAGCAGCCAAGCCGCGGGGACAGGGGTCCAAGAGACCCAGTACTTC.

This chain links TRBV27 with TRBJ2-3, with D perhaps matching TRBD1 (6 bases). V lost 5 bases and J 4 bases, leaving 16 bases between the germline ends. The CDR3 is 15 residues long. CDR1 is MNHEY and CDR2 is SMNVEV in the germline V gene (reference sequence). The CDR3 DNA reads TGTGCCAGCAGTCCGCCGGGACAAGGGCCAGATACGCAGTATTTT. Its translation: CASSPPGQGPDTQYF.

The chain carries TRBV6-5 and TRBJ1-4; D ambiguous. The CDR3 covers 14 residues. Germline V lookup: CDR1 MNHEY, CDR2 SVGAGI. The ends were cut back, 7 bases at V and 7 bases at J, with 16 bases in the middle. The CDR3 sequence is CASKEDRIPEKLFF. In DNA, the CDR3 is TGTGCCAGCAAGGAGGACCGGATTCCTGAAAAACTGTTTTTT.

V gene TRBV27 combines with J gene TRBJ2-7; 7 bases map to TRBD2. V shed 2 bases, J shed 0 bases, and the junction held 4 bases outside the gene matches. Germline V gene lookup returns CDR1 MNHEY and CDR2 SMNVEV (reference sequence). CDR3 length equals 15 residues. The CDR3 is CASSLGGGSSYEQYF. DNA for the CDR3: TGTGCCAGCAGTTTAGGTGGCGGGAGCTCCTACGAGCAGTACTTC.

The chain couples TRBV18 to TRBJ2-7; D perhaps matches TRBD2 (6 bases). The CDR3 loop spans 13 amino acids. The ends were cut back, 3 bases at V and 4 bases at J, with 10 bases in the middle. Per germline, CDR1 KGHSH and CDR2 LQKENI. CDR3 sequence: CASSPLRDYEQYF. The CDR3 bases are TGTGCCAGCTCACCCCTGCGGGATTACGAGCAGTACTTC.

The V and J genes are TRBV10-1 and TRBJ1-1; D is perhaps TRBD1 (6 bases). V was cut by 6 bases and J by 1 base, with 12 bases left in between. Germline lookup yields CDR1 WNHNN and CDR2 SYGVQD (reference sequence). This CDR3 has 14 residues. In DNA, the CDR3 is TGCGCCAGCAGCGGCACAGGGTGGAACACTGAAGCTTTCTTT. It translates to CASSGTGWNTEAFF.

The chain combines TRBV5-6 with TRBJ1-2; 8 bases align to TRBD1. The junction had 16 bases not matched to a gene; V was cut back by 6 bases and J by 3 bases. Germline V gene data show CDR1 as SGHDT and CDR2 as YYEEEE. The CDR3 spans 17 residues. Here the CDR3 reads CASNIYRKTGADYGYTF. DNA for the CDR3: TGTGCCAGCAACATATACCGAAAGACAGGGGCAGACTATGGCTACACCTTC.

The gene calls are TRBV6-4 and TRBJ2-5, with D possibly TRBD2 on 6 matching bases. The CDR3 spans 14 residues. Germline CDR1 reads MRHNA; CDR2 reads SNTAGT. Between the trimmed V and J ends, which lost 6 bases and 2 bases, there was a span of 13 bases. The CDR3 loop reads CASRDRGIQETQYF. For the CDR3, the DNA is TGTGCCAGCAGAGATCGGGGGATTCAAGAGACCCAGTACTTC.

This clone has only a few counts. The chain uses TRBV4-1 and TRBJ1-4; no reliable D call. Germline V gene lookup returns CDR1 MGHRA and CDR2 YSYEKL. The CDR3 runs 16 residues. Trimming removed 4 bases at V and 7 bases at J, with 19 bases between. CDR3 amino acids: CASSRLSTPTLEKLFF. The CDR3, as DNA: TGCGCCAGCAGCCGCTTATCGACTCCAACACTTGAAAAACTGTTTTTT.

The chain joins TRBV6-1 to TRBJ1-4; 10 positions match TRBD1. V shed 7 bases and J 5 bases; nucleotides not matched to a gene: 4. Germline V CDR1 and CDR2: MNHNS, SASEGT. The CDR3 has 14 amino acids. The CDR3 protein is CASTWTGGNEKLFF. The CDR3 DNA follows: TGTGCCAGCACCTGGACAGGGGGGAATGAAAAACTGTTTTTT.

The chain employs TRBV12-5 and TRBJ1-2, with no clear D. The V end lost 4 bases, the J end lost 4 bases, and 7 bases lay between the germline ends. The CDR3 consists of 12 residues. Germline CDR1 reads LGHNT; CDR2 reads FRNRAP. In DNA form, the CDR3 reads TGTGCTAGTGGTTCTAATACCTATGGCTACACCTTC. Protein: CASGSNTYGYTF.

This sequence joins TRBV2 and TRBJ2-1; D is possibly TRBD2 (6 bases). V lost 2 bases to trimming and J lost 4 bases, with 9 bases between them. The CDR3 is 14 amino acids. Germline values: CDR1 SNHLY, CDR2 FYNNEI. CDR3 residues: CASSEPGTYNEQFF. The CDR3 DNA sequence: TGTGCCAGCAGTGAACCTGGGACTTACAATGAGCAGTTCTTC.

The J gene is TRBJ2-3, the V gene TRBV4-2, with TRBD2 as a possible D gene (5 bases). In germline, CDR1 is LGHNA, CDR2 YNFKEQ. The CDR3 runs 18 residues. V dropped 0 bases and J dropped 2 bases, with 18 bases sitting between them. Here the CDR3 reads CASSQDFRAGLHTDTQYF. The CDR3 coding sequence is TGTGCCAGCAGCCAAGATTTTCGGGCGGGCCTACACACAGATACGCAGTATTTT.

J is TRBJ1-2 and V is TRBV28, with unresolved D. The germline V and J ends were trimmed by 5 bases and 4 bases, with 11 bases remaining between them. The CDR3 length is 13 residues. Germline V gene sequence: CDR1 MDHEN, CDR2 SYDVKM. CDR3 DNA sequence: TGTGCCAGCAGTCCACCCAACGGCTATGGCTACACCTTC. This gives the protein CASSPPNGYGYTF.

The sample holds one count of this clone. This chain connects TRBV6-5 to TRBJ1-2, with D perhaps matching TRBD1 (6 bases). V lost 6 bases to trimming and J lost 8 bases, with 16 bases between them. CDR3 length: 13 amino acids. Germline values: CDR1 MNHEY, CDR2 SVGAGI. CDR3 protein: CASRPRTVGGYTF. For the CDR3, the DNA is TGTGCCAGCAGGCCTAGGACAGTCGGGGGCTACACCTTC.

The V call is TRBV30, the J call TRBJ2-1; D remains unclear. The germline CDR1 and CDR2 sequences are GTSNPN and SVGIG (reference sequence). The ends were cut back, 4 bases at V and 4 bases at J, with 8 bases in the middle. The CDR3 is made up of 12 amino acids. This chain's CDR3 is CAWIPGYNEQFF. The CDR3, as DNA: TGTGCCTGGATACCCGGTTACAATGAGCAGTTCTTC.

The V gene is TRBV27, the J gene TRBJ2-5, with a possible D match to TRBD2 (6 bases). TRBJ2-7 matches the DNA end more closely, so the J call is doubtful. The CDR3 is 15 residues long. Germline loops: CDR1 MNHEY, CDR2 SMNVEV (reference sequence). The chain's CDR3 is CASSDTHGLTYEQYF. CDR3 sequence (DNA): TGTGCCAGCAGTGATACGCACGGACTAACCTACGAGCAGTACTTC.

The CDR3 DNA sequence: TGCGCCAGCAGCCCGAGCTACACTCTCTCCGGGACAGGCGACACTGAAGCTTTCTTT. This codes for CASSPSYTLSGTGDTEAFF. V usage is TRBV5-1 and J usage is TRBJ1-1; 8 bases align to TRBD1. Germline V lookup: CDR1 SGHRS, CDR2 YFSETQ. With V trimmed by 4 bases and J by 3 bases, 20 bases remained unmatched. The CDR3 consists of 19 residues.

This clone has just a few counts. V is TRBV5-6 and J is TRBJ1-4; TRBD1 matches 11 bases. CDR3 length: 16 residues. The V and J ends lost 4 bases and 8 bases, in that order; junction bases with no gene match: 10. Germline V CDR1 and CDR2: SGHDT, YYEEEE. CDR3 sequence (DNA): TGTGCCAGCAGCAAACGGGACAGGGGGGTTTCGGAAAAACTGTTTTTT. Amino acids: CASSKRDRGVSEKLFF.

The V call is TRBV11-2, the J call TRBJ2-2; 10 positions match TRBD1. The germline V gene has CDR1 SGHAT and CDR2 FQNNGV. V trimming: 1 base; J trimming: 3 bases; junction bases outside the gene matches: 2. The CDR3 runs to 16 residues. CDR3 loop: CASSLVGTGDTGELFF. The CDR3 coding sequence is TGTGCCAGCAGCTTAGTAGGGACAGGGGACACCGGGGAGCTGTTTTTT.

This clone showed up just a few times. This chain joins TRBV29-1 and TRBJ2-7, with 14 nucleotides matching TRBD2. This CDR3 contains 15 residues. Germline V gene lookup returns CDR1 SQVTM and CDR2 ANQGSEA. V shed 4 bases, J shed 0 bases, and the junction held 2 bases outside the gene matches. CDR3 in DNA: TGCAGCGTTGGACTAGCGGGAGGGGGCTCCTACGAGCAGTACTTC. It codes for CSVGLAGGGSYEQYF.

The chain carries TRBV9 and TRBJ2-5; the match to TRBD1 covers 10 bases. The CDR3 sequence is 17 residues long. Germline V gene data show CDR1 as SGDLS and CDR2 as YYNGEE. The V gene end was trimmed by 4 bases and the J gene end by 4 bases; junction bases not matched to a gene: 13. CDR3 in amino acids: CASSSWIGTGVGETQYF. CDR3 nucleotide sequence: TGTGCCAGCAGCTCCTGGATCGGGACAGGGGTTGGAGAGACCCAGTACTTC.

The count of this clone is one. CDR3 amino acids: CASSLSTGLNTEAFF. In DNA form, the CDR3 reads TGTGCCAGCAGCTTATCGACAGGACTGAACACTGAAGCTTTCTTT. J is TRBJ1-1 and V is TRBV7-9; possibly TRBD1 for D (6 bases). Germline CDR1 is SEHNR and CDR2 is FQNEAQ (reference sequence). The CDR3 consists of 15 residues. With 2 bases removed from V and 0 bases from J, the gap between germline ends came to 10 bases.